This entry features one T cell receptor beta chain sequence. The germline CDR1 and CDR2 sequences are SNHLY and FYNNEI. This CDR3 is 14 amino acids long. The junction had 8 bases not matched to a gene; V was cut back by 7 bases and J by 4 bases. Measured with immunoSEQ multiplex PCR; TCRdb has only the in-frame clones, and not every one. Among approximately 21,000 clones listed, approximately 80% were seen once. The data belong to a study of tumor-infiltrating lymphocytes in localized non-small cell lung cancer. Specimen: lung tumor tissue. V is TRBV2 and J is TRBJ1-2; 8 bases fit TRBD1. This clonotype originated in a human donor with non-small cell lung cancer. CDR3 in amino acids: CASTGQGLGYGYTF. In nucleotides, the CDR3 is TGTGCCAGCACAGGACAGGGCTTAGGCTATGGCTACACCTTC.